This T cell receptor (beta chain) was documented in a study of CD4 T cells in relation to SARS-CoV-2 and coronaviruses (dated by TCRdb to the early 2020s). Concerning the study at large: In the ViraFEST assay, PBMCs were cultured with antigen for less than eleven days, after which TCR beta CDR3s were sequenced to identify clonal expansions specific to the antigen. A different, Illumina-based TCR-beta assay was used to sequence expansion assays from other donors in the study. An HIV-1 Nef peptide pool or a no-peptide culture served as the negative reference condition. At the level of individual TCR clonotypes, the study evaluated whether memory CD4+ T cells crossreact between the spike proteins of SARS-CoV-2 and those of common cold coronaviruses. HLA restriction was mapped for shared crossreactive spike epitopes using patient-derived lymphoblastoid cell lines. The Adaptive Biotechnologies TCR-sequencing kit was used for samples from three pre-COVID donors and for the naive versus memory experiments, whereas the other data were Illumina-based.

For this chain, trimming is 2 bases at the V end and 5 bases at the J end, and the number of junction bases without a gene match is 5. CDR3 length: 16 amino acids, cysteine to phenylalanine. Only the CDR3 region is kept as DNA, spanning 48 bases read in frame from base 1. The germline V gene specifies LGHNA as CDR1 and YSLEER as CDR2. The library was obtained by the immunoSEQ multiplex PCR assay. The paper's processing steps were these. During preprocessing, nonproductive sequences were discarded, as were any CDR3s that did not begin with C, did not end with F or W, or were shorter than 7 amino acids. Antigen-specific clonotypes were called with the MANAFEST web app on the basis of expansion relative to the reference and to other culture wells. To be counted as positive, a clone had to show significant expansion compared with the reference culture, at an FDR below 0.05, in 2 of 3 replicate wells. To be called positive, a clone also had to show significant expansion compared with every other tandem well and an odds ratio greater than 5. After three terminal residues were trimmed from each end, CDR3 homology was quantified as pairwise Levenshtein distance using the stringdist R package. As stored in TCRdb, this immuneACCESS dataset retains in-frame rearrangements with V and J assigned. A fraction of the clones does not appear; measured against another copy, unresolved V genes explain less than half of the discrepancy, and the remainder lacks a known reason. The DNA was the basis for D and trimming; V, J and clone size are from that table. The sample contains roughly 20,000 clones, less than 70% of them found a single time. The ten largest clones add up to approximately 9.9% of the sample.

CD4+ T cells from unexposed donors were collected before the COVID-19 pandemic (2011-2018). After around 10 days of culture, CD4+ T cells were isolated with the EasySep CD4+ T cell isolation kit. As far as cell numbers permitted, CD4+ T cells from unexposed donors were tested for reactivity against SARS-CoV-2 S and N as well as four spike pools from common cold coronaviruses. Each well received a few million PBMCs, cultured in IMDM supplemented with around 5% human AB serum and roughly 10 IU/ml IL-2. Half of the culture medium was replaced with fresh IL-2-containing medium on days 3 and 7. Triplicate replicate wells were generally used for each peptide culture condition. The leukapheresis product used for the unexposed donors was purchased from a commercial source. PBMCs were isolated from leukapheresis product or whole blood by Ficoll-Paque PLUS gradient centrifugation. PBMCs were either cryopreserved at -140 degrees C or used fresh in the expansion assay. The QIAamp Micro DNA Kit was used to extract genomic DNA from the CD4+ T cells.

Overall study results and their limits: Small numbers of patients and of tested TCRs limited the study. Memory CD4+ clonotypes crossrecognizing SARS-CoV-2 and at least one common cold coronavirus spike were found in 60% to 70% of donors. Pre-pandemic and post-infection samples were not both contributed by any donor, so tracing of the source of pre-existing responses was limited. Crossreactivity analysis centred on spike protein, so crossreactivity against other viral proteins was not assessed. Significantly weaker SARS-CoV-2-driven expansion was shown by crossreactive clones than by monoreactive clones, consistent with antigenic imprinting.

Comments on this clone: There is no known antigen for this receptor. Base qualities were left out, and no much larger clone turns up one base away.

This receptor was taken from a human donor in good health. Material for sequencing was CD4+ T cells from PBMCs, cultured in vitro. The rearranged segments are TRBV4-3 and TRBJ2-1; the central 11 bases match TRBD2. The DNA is TGCGCCAGCAGCCAACAATTAGCGGGGGGGCACAATGAGCAGTTCTTC. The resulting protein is CASSQQLAGGHNEQFF.